The present TCR beta chain was sequenced within a study of blood T cell repertoires in COVID-19. As for the study in general: Samples representing acute and convalescent COVID-19 were sourced from the United States, Italy and Spain. PBMCs, B-cell-depleted T cells, or T cells were the source of the cDNA or gDNA that made up the material.

During active infection, Seattle patients enrolled and were then monitored through disease. In the original processing: Quantification of nucleated cells was approximated via reference gene primer amplification. Data came from immunoSEQ multiplex PCR; TCRdb stores just in-frame clones and leaves some out. V and J calls and clone size are those listed in that table; D and trimming were worked out from the DNA. Of around 170,000 clones detected, about four fifths appear once; the ten largest clones hold around 8%. This CDR3 contains 12 residues. V was clipped by 3 bases and J by 6 bases, with 8 bases between them. The germline V gene has CDR1 MDHEN and CDR2 SYDVKM.

The V gene is TRBV28, the J gene TRBJ1-1; D call uncertain. The sequencing sample was made of peripheral blood. The receptor's source is a woman in her 70s with COVID-19, enrolled during active disease. CDR3 sequence reads: CASSLVAAEAFF. CDR3 nucleotide sequence: TGTGCCAGCAGTTTGGTCGCGGCTGAAGCTTTCTTT.